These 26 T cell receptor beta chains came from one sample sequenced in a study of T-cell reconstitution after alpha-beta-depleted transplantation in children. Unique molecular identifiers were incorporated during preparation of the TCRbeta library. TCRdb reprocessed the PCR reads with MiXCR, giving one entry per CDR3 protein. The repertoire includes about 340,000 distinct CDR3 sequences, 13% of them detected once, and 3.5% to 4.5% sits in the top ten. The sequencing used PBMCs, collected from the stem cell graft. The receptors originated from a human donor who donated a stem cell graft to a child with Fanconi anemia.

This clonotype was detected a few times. The CDR3 DNA reads TGTGCCAGCAGCTTGGGCAACAGGGGGCAGGGTGAAAAACTGTTTTTT. Its protein is CASSLGNRGQGEKLFF. The chain is built from TRBV5-6 and TRBJ1-4; 9 bases map to TRBD1. The CDR3 extends over 16 amino acids. The germline V gene encodes CDR1 SGHDT and CDR2 YYEEEE. The junction had 7 bases not matched to a gene; V was cut back by 0 bases and J by 7 bases.

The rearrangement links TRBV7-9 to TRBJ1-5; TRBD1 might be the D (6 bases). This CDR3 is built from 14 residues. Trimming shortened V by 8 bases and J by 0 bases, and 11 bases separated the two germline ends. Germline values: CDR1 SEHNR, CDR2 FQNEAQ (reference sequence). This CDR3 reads CASGGQYSNQPQHF. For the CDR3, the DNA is TGTGCCAGCGGTGGACAGTATAGCAATCAGCCCCAGCATTTT.

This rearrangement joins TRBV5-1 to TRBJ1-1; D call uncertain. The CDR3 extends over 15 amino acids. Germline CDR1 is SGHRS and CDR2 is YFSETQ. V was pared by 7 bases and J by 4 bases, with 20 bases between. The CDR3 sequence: CASSLALVWGTEAFF. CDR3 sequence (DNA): TGCGCCAGCTCCCTGGCCCTGGTTTGGGGCACTGAAGCTTTCTTT.

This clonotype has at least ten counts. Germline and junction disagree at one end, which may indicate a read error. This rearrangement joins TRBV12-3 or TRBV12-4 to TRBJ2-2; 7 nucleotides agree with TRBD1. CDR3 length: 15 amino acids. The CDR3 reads CASSLRQGGTGELFF. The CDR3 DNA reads TGCGCCAGCAGCCTTCGACAGGGTGGAACCGGGGAGCTGTTTTTT.

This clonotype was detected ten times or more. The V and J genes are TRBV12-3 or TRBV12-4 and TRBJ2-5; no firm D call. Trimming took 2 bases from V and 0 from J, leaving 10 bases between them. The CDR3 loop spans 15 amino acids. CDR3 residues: CASSLYRVNQETQYF. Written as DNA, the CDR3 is TGTGCCAGCAGTTTATATCGGGTGAACCAAGAGACCCAGTACTTC.

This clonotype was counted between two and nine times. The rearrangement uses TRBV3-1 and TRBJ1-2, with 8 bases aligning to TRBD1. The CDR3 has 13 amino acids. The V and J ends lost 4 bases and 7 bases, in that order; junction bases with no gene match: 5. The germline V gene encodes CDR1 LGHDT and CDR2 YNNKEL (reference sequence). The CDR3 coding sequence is TGTGCCAGCAGCCCTCAGGGGGCGGGTGGCTACACCTTC. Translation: CASSPQGAGGYTF.

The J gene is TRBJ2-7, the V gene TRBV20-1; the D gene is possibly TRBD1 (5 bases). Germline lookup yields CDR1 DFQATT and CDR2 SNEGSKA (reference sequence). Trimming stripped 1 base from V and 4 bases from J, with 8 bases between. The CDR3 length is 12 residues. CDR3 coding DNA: TGCAGTGCTAGAGGACAGCCTTACGAGCAGTACGTC. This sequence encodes CSARGQPYEQYV.

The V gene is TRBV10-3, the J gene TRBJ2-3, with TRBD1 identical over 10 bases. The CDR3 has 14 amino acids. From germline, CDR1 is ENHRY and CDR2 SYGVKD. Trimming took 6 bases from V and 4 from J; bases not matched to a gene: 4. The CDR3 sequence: CAIRSDRGSDTQYF. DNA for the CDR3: TGTGCCATCAGATCGGACAGGGGGTCAGATACGCAGTATTTT.

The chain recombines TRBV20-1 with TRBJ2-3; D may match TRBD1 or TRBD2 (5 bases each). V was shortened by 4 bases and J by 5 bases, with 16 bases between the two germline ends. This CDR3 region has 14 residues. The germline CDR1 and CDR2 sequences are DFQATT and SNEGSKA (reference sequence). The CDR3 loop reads CSATRDGREDTQYF. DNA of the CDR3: TGCAGTGCTACCAGGGACGGACGGGAAGATACGCAGTATTTT.

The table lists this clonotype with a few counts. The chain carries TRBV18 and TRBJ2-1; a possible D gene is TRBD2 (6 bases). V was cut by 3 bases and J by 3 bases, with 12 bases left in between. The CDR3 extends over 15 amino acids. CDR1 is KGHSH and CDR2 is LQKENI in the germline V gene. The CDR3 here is CASSPPGLDYNEQFF. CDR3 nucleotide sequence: TGTGCCAGCTCACCGCCGGGACTGGACTACAATGAGCAGTTCTTC.

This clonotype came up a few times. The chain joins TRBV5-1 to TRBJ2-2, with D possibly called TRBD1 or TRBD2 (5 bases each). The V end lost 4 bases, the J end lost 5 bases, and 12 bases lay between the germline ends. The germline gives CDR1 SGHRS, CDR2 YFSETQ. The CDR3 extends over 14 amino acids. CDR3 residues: CASSGTLTTGELFF. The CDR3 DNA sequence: TGCGCCAGCAGCGGGACCCTAACTACCGGGGAGCTGTTTTTT.

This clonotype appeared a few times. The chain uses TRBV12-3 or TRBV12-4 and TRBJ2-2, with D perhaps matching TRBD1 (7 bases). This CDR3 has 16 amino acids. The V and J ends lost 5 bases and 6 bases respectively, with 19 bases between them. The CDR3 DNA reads TGTGCCAGCAGTGCCGACAGGGAGGAGGGTGCCGGGGAGCTGTTTTTT. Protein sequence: CASSADREEGAGELFF.

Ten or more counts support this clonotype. The CDR3: CSARGLGPSSYNEQFF. CDR3 DNA sequence: TGCAGTGCTAGAGGGCTGGGCCCCAGCTCCTACAATGAGCAGTTCTTC. V and J are TRBV20-1 and TRBJ2-1; D is ambiguous. This CDR3 has 16 amino acids. With 1 base removed from V and 0 bases from J, the gap between germline ends came to 13 bases. CDR1 and CDR2 (germline): DFQATT, SNEGSKA (reference sequence).

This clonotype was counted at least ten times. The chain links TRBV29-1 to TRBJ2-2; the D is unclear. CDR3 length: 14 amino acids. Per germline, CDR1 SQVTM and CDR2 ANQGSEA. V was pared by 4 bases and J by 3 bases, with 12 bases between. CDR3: CSVAMGWDTGELFF. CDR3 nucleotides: TGCAGCGTTGCGATGGGGTGGGACACCGGGGAGCTGTTTTTT.

The CDR3 DNA reads TGCGCCAGCAGCGCAGGGACCAGTCCAGATACGCAGTATTTT. Protein: CASSAGTSPDTQYF. The chain combines TRBV5-1 with TRBJ2-3, with D possibly called TRBD1 or TRBD2 (5 bases each). Trimming left V 4 bases short and J 4 bases short, with 13 bases between. The CDR3 extends over 14 amino acids. CDR1 is SGHRS, CDR2 YFSETQ, per germline.

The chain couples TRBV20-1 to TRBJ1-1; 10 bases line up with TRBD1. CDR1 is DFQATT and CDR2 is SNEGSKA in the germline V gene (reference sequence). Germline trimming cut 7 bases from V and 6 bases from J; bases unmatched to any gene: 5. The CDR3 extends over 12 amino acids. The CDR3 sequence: CSVPDRGAEAFF. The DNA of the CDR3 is TGCAGTGTTCCGGACAGGGGGGCTGAAGCTTTCTTT.

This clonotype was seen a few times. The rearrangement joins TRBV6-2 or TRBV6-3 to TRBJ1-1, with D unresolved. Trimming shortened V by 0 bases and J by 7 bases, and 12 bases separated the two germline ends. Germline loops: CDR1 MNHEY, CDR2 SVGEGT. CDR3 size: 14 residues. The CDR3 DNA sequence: TGTGCCAGCAGTTACTCTATGCACAGCGTTGAAGCTTTCTTT. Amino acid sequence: CASSYSMHSVEAFF.

The CDR3 loop reads CSVFDTEAFF. Written as DNA, the CDR3 is TGCAGCGTGTTCGACACTGAAGCTTTCTTT. This sequence joins TRBV29-1 and TRBJ1-1; no clear D gene. Trimming stripped 6 bases from V and 3 bases from J, with 5 bases between. The CDR3 contains 10 residues. The germline gives CDR1 SQVTM, CDR2 ANQGSEA.

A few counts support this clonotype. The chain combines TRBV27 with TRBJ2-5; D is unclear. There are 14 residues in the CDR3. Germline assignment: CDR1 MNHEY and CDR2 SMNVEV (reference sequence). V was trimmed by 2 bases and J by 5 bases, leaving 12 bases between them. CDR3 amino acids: CASSLTSNLETQYF. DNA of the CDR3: TGTGCCAGCAGTTTAACTTCCAACTTGGAGACCCAGTACTTC.

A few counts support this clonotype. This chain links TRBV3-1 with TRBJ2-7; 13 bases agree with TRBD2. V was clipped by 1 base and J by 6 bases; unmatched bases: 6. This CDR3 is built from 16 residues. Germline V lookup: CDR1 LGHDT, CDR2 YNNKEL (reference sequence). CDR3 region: CASSQGGLAGRGEQYF. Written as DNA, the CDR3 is TGTGCCAGCAGCCAAGGGGGACTAGCGGGGAGAGGCGAGCAGTACTTC.

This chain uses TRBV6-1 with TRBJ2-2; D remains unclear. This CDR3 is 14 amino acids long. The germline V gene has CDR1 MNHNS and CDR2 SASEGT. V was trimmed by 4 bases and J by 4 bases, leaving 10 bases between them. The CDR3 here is CASSAQRSTGELFF. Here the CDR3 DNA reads TGTGCCAGCAGTGCCCAGAGATCCACCGGGGAGCTGTTTTTT.

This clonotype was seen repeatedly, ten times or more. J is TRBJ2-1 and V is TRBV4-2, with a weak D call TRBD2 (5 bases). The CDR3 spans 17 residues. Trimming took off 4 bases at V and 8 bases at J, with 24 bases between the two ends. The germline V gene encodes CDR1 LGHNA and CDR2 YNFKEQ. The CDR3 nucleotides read TGTGCCAGCAGCCTCCAAAAGGAGCTAGCCCCCGTGGATGAGCAGTTCTTC. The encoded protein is CASSLQKELAPVDEQFF.

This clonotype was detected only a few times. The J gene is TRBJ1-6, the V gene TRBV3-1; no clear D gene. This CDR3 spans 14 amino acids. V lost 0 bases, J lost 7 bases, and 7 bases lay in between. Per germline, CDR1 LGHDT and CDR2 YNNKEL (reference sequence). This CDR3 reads CASSQDRRNSPLHF. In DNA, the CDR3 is TGTGCCAGCAGCCAAGATCGGCGGAATTCACCCCTCCACTTT.

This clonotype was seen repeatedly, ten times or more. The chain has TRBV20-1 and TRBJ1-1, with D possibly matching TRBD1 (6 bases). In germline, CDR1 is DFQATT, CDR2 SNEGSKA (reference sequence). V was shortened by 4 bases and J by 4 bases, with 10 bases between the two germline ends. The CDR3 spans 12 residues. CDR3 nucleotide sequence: TGCAGTGCTAAGGGGGGGAGCACTGAAGCTTTCTTT. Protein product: CSAKGGSTEAFF.

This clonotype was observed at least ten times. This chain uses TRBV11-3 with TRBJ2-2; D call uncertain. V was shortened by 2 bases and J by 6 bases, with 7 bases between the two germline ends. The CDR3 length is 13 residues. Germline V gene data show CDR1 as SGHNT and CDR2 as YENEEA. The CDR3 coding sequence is TGTGCCAGCAGCTTAAAAGGATCCGGGGAGCTGTTTTTT. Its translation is CASSLKGSGELFF.

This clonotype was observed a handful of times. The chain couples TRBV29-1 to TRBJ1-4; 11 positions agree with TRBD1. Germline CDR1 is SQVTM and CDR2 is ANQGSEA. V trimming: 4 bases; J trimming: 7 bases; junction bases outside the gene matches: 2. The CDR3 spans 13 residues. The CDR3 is CSVGGTGGEKLFF. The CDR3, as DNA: TGCAGCGTTGGCGGGACAGGGGGTGAAAAACTGTTTTTT.